This T cell receptor (beta chain) was recorded in a study of beta chain features in type 1 diabetes. Study as a whole: Healthy donors, compared against patients, showed similar age, gender and cell yields. Whole-study findings and limits: It was not settled here whether HLA type affects TCRB rearrangement. Patients' naive, central memory and regulatory TCRB repertoires appeared more alike than those of healthy donors. Shorter TCRB CDR3s, moderately but significantly so, were found in Type 1 diabetes patients in all four CD4+ subsets.

Sequenced material consisted of expressed TCRB transcripts (all of the isolated RNA was reverse transcribed). Samples of naive, central memory and regulatory T cells yielded a mean of about 3.8 million reads. Profiling relied on immunoSEQ multiplex PCR, and the TCRdb table lists in-frame clones only, not all of them. The sample lists 300,000 to 450,000 clones; 9.5% to 10% were seen once. The germline CDR1 and CDR2 sequences are MDHEN and SYDVKM. The V segment lost 7 bases and the J segment 0 bases; nucleotides outside the gene matches: 5. The CDR3 runs 15 residues. This clone occurred a few times. Its antigen remains unidentified.

The sequenced material came from central memory CD4+ T cells from blood. The V and J genes are TRBV28 and TRBJ2-7, with 11 bases lining up with TRBD1. This sequence originates from a man aged 25 to 45 with type 1 diabetes. CDR3 in DNA: TGTGCCAGCACTATGGGACAGGGGGGCTCCTACGAGCAGTACTTC. It yields the protein CASTMGQGGSYEQYF.